These 27 T cell receptor beta chains were sequenced from one sample in a study of OX40 agonist ivuxolimab in advanced cancers. Sequenced by immunoSEQ multiplex PCR; TCRdb stores in-frame clones only, minus some. The sample contains 75,000 to 90,000 clones, around 91% of which appear only once. This specimen consisted of CD4+ or CD8+ T cells sorted from blood, obtained in a trial of the OX40 agonist ivuxolimab. Receptors were obtained from an adult with an advanced solid tumor such as melanoma, head and neck, liver or kidney cancer.

The genes are TRBV29-1 and TRBJ1-1; a weak D match, TRBD1 (5 bases). Trimming cost V 4 bases and J 0 bases, with 9 bases left between them. Germline values: CDR1 SQVTM, CDR2 ANQGSEA. This CDR3 is 13 amino acids long. CDR3 in amino acids: CSVVGTVNTEAFF. In DNA, the CDR3 is TGCAGCGTTGTCGGGACGGTGAACACTGAAGCTTTCTTT. The variable domain in full, with the rest retrieved from reference TRBV29-1 and TRBJ1-1, is SAVISQKPSRDICQRGTSLTIQCQVDSQVTMMFWYRQQPGQSLTLIATANQGSEATYESGFVIDKFPISRPNLTFSTLTVSNMSPEDSSIYLCSVVGTVNTEAFFGQGTRLTVV.

The chain recombines TRBV6-5 with TRBJ1-2; TRBD1 might be the D (6 bases). This CDR3 is built from 15 residues. Germline-derived CDR1 and CDR2 are MNHEY and SVGAGI. V was cut by 6 bases and J by 5 bases, with 19 bases left in between. CDR3 loop: CASSNRVPFQYGYTF. Here the CDR3 DNA reads TGTGCCAGCAGCAACAGGGTACCTTTCCAATATGGCTACACCTTC.

This chain connects TRBV6-4 to TRBJ2-7; no firm D call. The CDR3 runs 10 residues. CDR1 and CDR2 from the germline V gene are MRHNA and SNTAGT. Trimming shortened V by 5 bases and J by 6 bases, and 5 bases separated the two germline ends. The CDR3 sequence: CASSSSEQYF. The CDR3 coding sequence is TGTGCCAGCAGTAGCTCCGAGCAGTACTTC.

V gene TRBV29-1 combines with J gene TRBJ1-3, with D perhaps matching TRBD1 (5 bases). The CDR3 extends over 14 amino acids. CDR1 SQVTM and CDR2 ANQGSEA come from the germline V gene. Trimming shortened V by 7 bases and J by 7 bases, and 20 bases separated the two germline ends. Written as DNA, the CDR3 is TGCAGCGCCCTACCCCCAGGGTTGGGGAACACCATATATTTT. Protein product: CSALPPGLGNTIYF.

The V call is TRBV5-5, the J call TRBJ2-6; possibly TRBD1 for D (6 bases). CDR3 length: 18 residues. The V gene lost 4 bases and the J gene lost 0 bases, with 17 bases spanning the gap. The germline gives CDR1 SGHKS, CDR2 YYEKEE (reference sequence). The CDR3 nucleotides read TGTGCCAGCAGCCCGGAAACAGGGCCCATCTCTGGGGCCAACGTCCTGACTTTC. Translated: CASSPETGPISGANVLTF.

This sequence joins TRBV7-9 and TRBJ1-1; 8 positions match TRBD1. The germline CDR1 and CDR2 sequences are SEHNR and FQNEAQ (reference sequence). The CDR3 totals 16 residues. V trimming: 5 bases; J trimming: 0 bases; junction bases outside the gene matches: 8. CDR3 amino acids: CASSRRQGMVNTEAFF. For the CDR3, the DNA is TGTGCCAGCAGCCGAAGACAGGGGATGGTGAACACTGAAGCTTTCTTT.

The genes are TRBV27 and TRBJ2-5, with TRBD2 matching over 7 bases. From germline, CDR1 is MNHEY and CDR2 SMNVEV (reference sequence). This CDR3 comprises 14 residues. Trimming took 3 bases from V and 5 from J; bases not matched to a gene: 6. Written as DNA, the CDR3 is TGTGCCAGCAGTTTGGGCGGGGGATGGGAGACCCAGTACTTC. Translated, it gives CASSLGGGWETQYF.

This clone was seen more than once but under ten times. The gene calls are TRBV7-2 and TRBJ1-1; the D gene is possibly TRBD1 (6 bases). Germline lookup yields CDR1 SGHTA and CDR2 FQGNSA. The CDR3 sequence is 14 residues long. V lost 1 base and J 11 bases, leaving 17 bases between the germline ends. The CDR3, as DNA: TGTGCCAGCAGCTTAGTAGTGGGGGGCGCAGGGGCTTTCTTT. Its translation is CASSLVVGGAGAFF.

The chain has TRBV7-2 and TRBJ2-6; D uncertain. This CDR3 comprises 17 residues. Trimming stripped 2 bases from V and 2 bases from J, with 13 bases between. Germline V gene sequence: CDR1 SGHTA, CDR2 FQGNSA. The CDR3 reads CASSLYHMPPGANVLTF. The CDR3, as DNA: TGTGCCAGCAGCTTATACCATATGCCTCCTGGGGCCAACGTCCTGACTTTC.

The V call is TRBV5-1, the J call TRBJ1-5, with a tentative D call TRBD1 (5 bases). The CDR3 is made up of 16 amino acids. V shed 0 bases and J shed 0 bases, with 10 bases lying between them. CDR1 is SGHRS and CDR2 is YFSETQ in the germline V gene. The CDR3 loop is CASSLAGTGSNQPQHF. The DNA of the CDR3 is TGCGCCAGCAGCTTGGCCGGGACGGGTAGCAATCAGCCCCAGCATTTT. The whole variable domain, remainder taken from reference TRBV5-1 and TRBJ1-5, is KAGVTQTPRYLIKTRGQQVTLSCSPISGHRSVSWYQQTPGQGLQFLFEYFSETQRNKGNFPGRFSGRQFSNSRSEMNVSTLELGDSALYLCASSLAGTGSNQPQHFGDGTRLSIL.

The chain combines TRBV30 with TRBJ2-5; maybe TRBD2 (6 bases). CDR1 and CDR2 from the germline V gene are GTSNPN and SVGIG (reference sequence). The CDR3 runs to 13 residues. The CDR3 DNA reads as TGTGCTTCTTCCCCTCCAGGGACTGGGACCCAGTACTTC. This encodes CASSPPGTGTQYF.

The chain links TRBV7-9 to TRBJ2-3; 12 nucleotides agree with TRBD2. The CDR3 runs to 15 residues. J was trimmed by 3 bases and V by 7 bases; bases with no gene match: 5. Germline V gives CDR1 SEHNR, CDR2 FQNEAQ (reference sequence). This CDR3 is CASTTTSGGTDTQYF. Written as DNA, the CDR3 is TGTGCCAGCACTACGACTAGCGGGGGAACAGATACGCAGTATTTT.

This clone was counted between two and nine times. V and J are TRBV14 and TRBJ2-1; D gene ambiguous. The CDR3 loop spans 13 amino acids. Germline V gene data show CDR1 as SGHDN and CDR2 as FVKESK. V was clipped by 4 bases and J by 9 bases, with 13 bases between them. CDR3 nucleotide sequence: TGTGCCAGCAGCCGAGCACGGGCTTCTGAGCAGTTCTTC. Amino acid sequence: CASSRARASEQFF.

The genes are TRBV18 and TRBJ1-4, with TRBD1 as a possible D gene (5 bases). V dropped 6 bases and J dropped 8 bases, with 19 bases sitting between them. CDR1 is KGHSH, CDR2 LQKENI, per germline. This CDR3 comprises 15 residues. This CDR3 is CASSPTGGAREKLFF. The CDR3 coding sequence is TGTGCCAGCTCGCCAACAGGAGGAGCTCGAGAAAAACTGTTTTTT. Full variable domain (remainder filled in from reference TRBV18 and TRBJ1-4): NAGVMQNPRHLVRRRGQEARLRCSPMKGHSHVYWYRQLPEEGLKFMVYLQKENIIDESGMPKERFSAEFPKEGPSILRIQQVVRGDSAAYFCASSPTGGAREKLFFGSGTQLSVL.

This clone was observed once. The chain carries TRBV19 and TRBJ1-2; 7 nucleotides align to TRBD1. In germline, CDR1 is LNHDA, CDR2 SQIVND (reference sequence). The V segment lost 8 bases and the J segment 4 bases; nucleotides outside the gene matches: 7. The CDR3 totals 13 residues. The chain's CDR3 is CASASTGSYGYTF. The DNA for the CDR3 is TGTGCCAGTGCCTCGACAGGGAGCTATGGCTACACCTTC. The variable domain in full, completed from reference TRBV19 and TRBJ1-2, reads DGGITQSPKYLFRKEGQNVTLSCEQNLNHDAMYWYRQDPGQGLRLIYYSQIVNDFQKGDIAEGYSVSREKKESFPLTVTSAQKNPTAFYLCASASTGSYGYTFGSGTRLTVV.

The J gene is TRBJ2-2, the V gene TRBV7-9, with D tentatively TRBD1 (6 bases). Germline CDR1 SEHNR, CDR2 FQNEAQ (reference sequence). This CDR3 has 14 residues. V dropped 5 bases and J dropped 4 bases, with 11 bases sitting between them. DNA for the CDR3: TGTGCCAGCAGCGAGGACAGTTCCACCGGGGAGCTGTTTTTT. Amino acid sequence: CASSEDSSTGELFF.

The rearrangement joins TRBV28 to TRBJ2-7; D tentatively reads TRBD1 or TRBD2 (6 bases each). V dropped 9 bases and J dropped 1 base, with 22 bases sitting between them. This CDR3 has 16 amino acids. Germline V gene sequence: CDR1 MDHEN, CDR2 SYDVKM. The chain's CDR3 is CASTSPGAGKSYEQYF. The CDR3 nucleotides are TGTGCCAGTACCTCGCCGGGGGCTGGTAAATCCTACGAGCAGTACTTC. The full variable domain, with the rest looked up from reference TRBV28 and TRBJ2-7, is DVKVTQSSRYLVKRTGEKVFLECVQDMDHENMFWYRQDPGLGLRLIYFSYDVKMKEKGDIPEGYSVSREKKERFSLILESASTNQTSMYLCASTSPGAGKSYEQYFGPGTRLTVT.

This sequence joins TRBV2 and TRBJ2-5; the D gene is possibly TRBD2 (5 bases). CDR3 length: 14 amino acids. Germline loops: CDR1 SNHLY, CDR2 FYNNEI. V shed 6 bases and J shed 5 bases, with 16 bases lying between them. CDR3 region: CASSPLRAIETQYF. In DNA, the CDR3 is TGTGCCAGCAGCCCACTGAGGGCCATCGAGACCCAGTACTTC.

The chain has TRBV7-9 and TRBJ2-5; D call uncertain. There are 15 residues in the CDR3. Trimming cost V 2 bases and J 5 bases, with 15 bases left between them. CDR1 is SEHNR and CDR2 is FQNEAQ in the germline V gene (reference sequence). CDR3 amino acids: CASSLFLGMGETQYF. CDR3 in DNA: TGTGCCAGCAGCTTATTCCTGGGGATGGGGGAGACCCAGTACTTC. Together with reference TRBV7-9 and TRBJ2-5, the CDR3 gives the full variable domain: DTGVSQNPRHKITKRGQNVTFRCDPISEHNRLYWYRQTLGQGPEFLTYFQNEAQLEKSRLLSDRFSAERPKGSFSTLEIQRTEQGDSAMYLCASSLFLGMGETQYFGPGTRLLVL.

J is TRBJ2-5 and V is TRBV2, with 11 bases identical to TRBD2. Per germline, CDR1 SNHLY and CDR2 FYNNEI. This CDR3 has 16 amino acids. The junction had 5 bases not matched to a gene; V was cut back by 4 bases and J by 1 base. CDR3: CASSARLAGLQETQYF. The CDR3 DNA reads TGTGCCAGCAGTGCAAGACTAGCGGGACTCCAAGAGACCCAGTACTTC.

This clone was detected a few times. The V gene is TRBV10-3, the J gene TRBJ1-5, with D tentatively TRBD1 (5 bases). V lost 0 bases and J 6 bases, leaving 15 bases between the germline ends. The CDR3 totals 16 residues. Looked up from germline, CDR1 is ENHRY and CDR2 is SYGVKD. For the CDR3, the DNA is TGTGCCATCAGTGAGTCGGGGAAGGGGTCTAGTCAGCCCCAGCATTTT. It codes for CAISESGKGSSQPQHF.

This chain uses TRBV5-1 with TRBJ2-1; D is possibly TRBD1 or TRBD2 (5 bases each). CDR1 and CDR2 from the germline V gene are SGHRS and YFSETQ. The CDR3 has 14 residues. V was trimmed by 1 base and J by 5 bases, leaving 10 bases between them. The CDR3 here is CASSLMGVNNEQFF. The CDR3 nucleotides are TGCGCCAGCAGCTTGATGGGGGTAAACAATGAGCAGTTCTTC.

The chain links TRBV6-5 to TRBJ2-7; 10 bases fit TRBD1. The germline V gene encodes CDR1 MNHEY and CDR2 SVGAGI. V shed 4 bases, J shed 2 bases, and the junction held 2 bases outside the gene matches. The CDR3 consists of 14 residues. The CDR3 DNA reads TGTGCCAGCAGTTGGGACAGGGGAACCTACGAGCAGTACTTC. This gives the protein CASSWDRGTYEQYF.

The sample holds a few counts of this clone. The rearrangement links TRBV28 to TRBJ2-1; 12 bases are shared with TRBD2. This CDR3 comprises 12 residues. The germline gives CDR1 MDHEN, CDR2 SYDVKM. V dropped 3 bases and J dropped 13; count of bases not matched to a gene: 1. CDR3 bases: TGTGCCAGCAGTTTTGGACTAGCGGGACAGTTCTTC. The encoded protein is CASSFGLAGQFF.

This chain joins TRBV5-1 and TRBJ2-3; 13 positions agree with TRBD2. CDR3 length: 16 amino acids. Losses at the gene ends were 4 bases for V and 4 bases for J; bases not matched to a gene: 6. Germline lookup yields CDR1 SGHRS and CDR2 YFSETQ. The CDR3 here is CASSIGGLAGADTQYF. The CDR3 region has the DNA TGCGCCAGCAGCATAGGAGGACTAGCGGGAGCAGATACGCAGTATTTT. The variable domain in full, with the rest retrieved from reference TRBV5-1 and TRBJ2-3, is KAGVTQTPRYLIKTRGQQVTLSCSPISGHRSVSWYQQTPGQGLQFLFEYFSETQRNKGNFPGRFSGRQFSNSRSEMNVSTLELGDSALYLCASSIGGLAGADTQYFGPGTRLTVL.

The chain is built from TRBV20-1 and TRBJ2-7; D unclear. CDR3 size: 11 residues. CDR1 and CDR2 (germline): DFQATT, SNEGSKA (reference sequence). The ends were cut back, 3 bases at V and 2 bases at J, with 5 bases in the middle. The CDR3 region is CSASGAYEQYF. CDR3 DNA sequence: TGCAGTGCTAGTGGAGCCTACGAGCAGTACTTC.

This chain joins TRBV5-4 and TRBJ2-5, with TRBD2 matching over 10 bases. Germline values: CDR1 SGHNT, CDR2 YYREEE (reference sequence). There are 14 residues in the CDR3. J gave up 1 base and V 4 bases, and 1 base lay outside the gene matches. CDR3 amino acids: CASSLAGAQETQYF. The CDR3, as DNA: TGTGCCAGCAGCCTAGCGGGAGCCCAAGAGACCCAGTACTTC. Using reference TRBV5-4 and TRBJ2-5 for the parts outside the CDR3, the full variable domain is ETGVTQSPTHLIKTRGQQVTLRCSSQSGHNTVSWYQQALGQGPQFIFQYYREEENGRGNFPPRFSGLQFPNYSSELNVNALELDDSALYLCASSLAGAQETQYFGPGTRLLVL.